The 17 T cell receptor beta chains presented below share a single source sample, sequenced in a study of cytomegalovirus exposure and HLA in healthy donors. 13 Jbeta primers and 60 Vbeta primers were used for the PCR. The method was immunoSEQ multiplex PCR; TCRdb's version includes in-frame clones alone and lacks a portion of them. This sample has roughly 160,000 clones, with around four fifths found just once. Sequencing used PBMCs. Receptors originate from a woman aged 50 to 60 in good health and CMV-seropositive.

J is TRBJ2-5 and V is TRBV4-3; perhaps TRBD2 as D (5 bases). Gene TRBJ2-7 matches the end of the DNA better, so the J call may be wrong. Per germline, CDR1 LGHNA and CDR2 YSLEER. The CDR3 contains 14 residues. The CDR3 sequence is CASSRWERPYEQYF. DNA for the CDR3: TGCGCCAGCAGCCGGTGGGAGAGGCCCTACGAGCAGTACTTC.

The chain has TRBV2 and TRBJ1-1; D is ambiguous. Per the germline V gene, CDR1 is SNHLY and CDR2 is FYNNEI. Trimming removed 6 bases at V and 2 bases at J, with 10 bases between. This CDR3 has 13 residues. The DNA for the CDR3 is TGTGCCAGCAGGGGTCAGGTCAACACTGAAGCTTTCTTT. Protein: CASRGQVNTEAFF.

This clone was seen only a few times. The chain couples TRBV5-4 to TRBJ1-2, with 9 bases identical to TRBD1. The CDR3 runs to 15 residues. In germline, CDR1 is SGHNT, CDR2 YYREEE (reference sequence). V shed 0 bases and J 4 bases; nucleotides not matched to a gene: 4. The CDR3 region is CASSLGTGEGYGYTF. DNA of the CDR3: TGTGCCAGCAGCTTGGGGACAGGGGAGGGCTATGGCTACACCTTC.

Concerning this clone: One junction end disagrees with the germline gene, perhaps due to a read error. The chain joins TRBV7-9 to TRBJ2-7; 9 bases map to TRBD1. From germline, CDR1 is SEHNR and CDR2 FQNEAQ (reference sequence). The CDR3 covers 15 residues. The CDR3 region has the DNA TGTTCCAGCAGCCCTACAGGACAGGGGCCGTGGGAGCAGTACTTC. Translating it yields CSSSPTGQGPWEQYF.

The chain links TRBV27 to TRBJ2-7; D is perhaps TRBD1 (7 bases). CDR3 length equals 14 residues. Deletions cut 5 bases from V and 3 bases from J, with 14 bases between. Germline values: CDR1 MNHEY, CDR2 SMNVEV (reference sequence). The CDR3 DNA reads as TGTGCCAGCAGTACCCGCAGGGGGGTCTACGAGCAGTACTTC. It is translated as CASSTRRGVYEQYF.

V usage is TRBV5-1 and J usage is TRBJ1-1; weak D call: TRBD1 (6 bases). Trimming took 0 bases from V and 3 from J, leaving 12 bases between them. Germline V gene sequence: CDR1 SGHRS, CDR2 YFSETQ. This CDR3 comprises 15 residues. The CDR3 bases are TGCGCCAGCAGCTTGGTTGGGCAGGGGCACACTGAAGCTTTCTTT. Amino acids: CASSLVGQGHTEAFF.

The chain has TRBV19 and TRBJ2-7; TRBD1 matches at 12 bases. Per the germline V gene, CDR1 is LNHDA and CDR2 is SQIVND (reference sequence). This CDR3 comprises 17 residues. The J segment lost 0 bases and the V segment lost 6 bases, leaving 9 bases of the junction unmatched. In DNA form, the CDR3 reads TGTGCCAGTAGACCGGGACAGGGGGCGGTAGGCTCCTACGAGCAGTACTTC. This gives the protein CASRPGQGAVGSYEQYF. The full variable domain, with the rest looked up from reference TRBV19 and TRBJ2-7, is DGGITQSPKYLFRKEGQNVTLSCEQNLNHDAMYWYRQDPGQGLRLIYYSQIVNDFQKGDIAEGYSVSREKKESFPLTVTSAQKNPTAFYLCASRPGQGAVGSYEQYFGPGTRLTVT.

This rearrangement joins TRBV28 to TRBJ2-3, with 8 positions matching TRBD1. The CDR3 has 14 amino acids. V lost 5 bases and J lost 4; bases outside the gene matches: 5. Germline CDR1 is MDHEN and CDR2 is SYDVKM. As DNA, the CDR3 is TGTGCCAGCAGTCTGAGGACAGGGCCAGATACGCAGTATTTT. It yields the protein CASSLRTGPDTQYF.

V gene TRBV2 combines with J gene TRBJ2-7; TRBD2 agrees at 7 bases. Germline assignment: CDR1 SNHLY and CDR2 FYNNEI. CDR3 size: 15 residues. V gave up 8 bases and J gave up 0 bases; unmatched junction bases: 10. In DNA, the CDR3 is TGTGCCAGCCACCCTGGGGGGGTAGCCTCCTACGAGCAGTACTTC. Translated: CASHPGGVASYEQYF.

The V and J genes are TRBV19 and TRBJ2-3; no firm D call. V was cut by 5 bases and J by 6 bases, with 6 bases left in between. The V gene's germline CDR1 is LNHDA and CDR2 SQIVND (reference sequence). The CDR3 runs to 11 residues. The CDR3 nucleotides are TGTGCCAGTAGTGAACGGGATACGCAGTATTTT. Its translation is CASSERDTQYF.

The V call is TRBV28, the J call TRBJ2-5, with 7 positions matching TRBD2. V was clipped by 5 bases and J by 5 bases; unmatched bases: 8. The CDR3 contains 14 residues. The germline gives CDR1 MDHEN, CDR2 SYDVKM. As DNA, the CDR3 is TGTGCCAGCAGTCCTAGGGGAGGGCGTGAGACCCAGTACTTC. As protein: CASSPRGGRETQYF.

Regarding this clone: This sample also contains other DNA sequences that code for the same CDR3. The rearrangement joins TRBV25-1 to TRBJ1-3, with 8 bases lining up with TRBD1. This CDR3 is built from 15 residues. Germline V lookup: CDR1 MGHDK, CDR2 SYGVNS. V lost 3 bases to trimming and J lost 3 bases; unmatched junction nucleotides: 4. The chain's CDR3 is CASSDQGAGGNTIYF. DNA of the CDR3: TGTGCCAGCAGTGACCAGGGGGCGGGTGGAAACACCATATATTTT.

The table lists this clone with a count of one. The chain employs TRBV6-5 and TRBJ2-2; TRBD1 matches at 7 bases. Germline V CDR1 and CDR2: MNHEY, SVGAGI. The CDR3 extends over 16 amino acids. Germline trimming cut 2 bases from V and 0 bases from J; bases unmatched to any gene: 3. CDR3 nucleotide sequence: TGTGCCAGCAGTTACCCAGGGACAGCGAACACCGGGGAGCTGTTTTTT. Encoded protein: CASSYPGTANTGELFF.

This clone appeared a few times. The chain uses TRBV19 and TRBJ2-7; 11 bases match TRBD2. J was trimmed by 3 bases and V by 6 bases; bases with no gene match: 7. Per germline, CDR1 LNHDA and CDR2 SQIVND (reference sequence). The CDR3 totals 15 residues. CDR3 sequence (DNA): TGTGCCAGTAGCTTCACTAGCGGGGGTAACTACGAGCAGTACTTC. This gives the protein CASSFTSGGNYEQYF.

This clone was seen a handful of times. The genes are TRBV28 and TRBJ1-2; D is ambiguous. The CDR3 length is 15 residues. V was pared by 2 bases and J by 5 bases, with 15 bases between. Per germline, CDR1 MDHEN and CDR2 SYDVKM. The CDR3 here is CASSLGGMSRYGYTF. The CDR3 bases are TGTGCCAGCAGTTTAGGAGGTATGTCGCGATATGGCTACACCTTC.

The chain recombines TRBV5-5 with TRBJ2-5, with D perhaps matching TRBD2 (5 bases). The J call may be mistaken, given a closer DNA end match to TRBJ2-7. Germline CDR1 SGHKS, CDR2 YYEKEE (reference sequence). The CDR3 is 12 amino acids. CDR3 nucleotides: TGTGCCAGCAGCCTCTTGCGGGACGAGCAGTACTTC. It codes for CASSLLRDEQYF.

The rearrangement joins TRBV6-4 to TRBJ1-2; 11 bases match TRBD1. Germline V gives CDR1 MRHNA, CDR2 SNTAGT. There are 15 residues in the CDR3. After removal of 0 bases from V and 4 bases from J, the junction contained 1 base not matched to a gene. The CDR3 DNA reads as TGTGCCAGCAGTGACTCAGGGACAGGGGGCTATGGCTACACCTTC. Translated, it gives CASSDSGTGGYGYTF.